Listed here are 19 T cell receptor beta chains from one sample, sequenced in a study of blood T cell repertoires in COVID-19. This table comes from immunoSEQ multiplex PCR, and its TCRdb copy is limited to in-frame clones, with some not included. The profile shows 150,000 or so clones, 70% to 90% of them singletons. The material sequenced was peripheral blood. All receptors come from a woman between 40 and 50 years old with active or convalescent COVID-19.

The chain uses TRBV28 and TRBJ2-5; TRBD2 aligns across 13 bases. The V segment lost 3 bases and the J segment 2 bases; nucleotides outside the gene matches: 15. This CDR3 is 20 amino acids long. Germline-derived CDR1 and CDR2 are MDHEN and SYDVKM. The DNA for the CDR3 is TGTGCCAGCAGTTTTCCCCTAGGATATACTAGCGGGGGGGATCAAGAGACCCAGTACTTC. The encoded protein is CASSFPLGYTSGGDQETQYF.

The chain uses TRBV5-1 and TRBJ1-1, with a tentative D call TRBD1 (5 bases). This CDR3 is built from 14 residues. Germline V gene data show CDR1 as SGHRS and CDR2 as YFSETQ. The V end was cut by 0 bases, the J end by 11 bases, with 17 bases between. In DNA form, the CDR3 reads TGCGCCAGCAGCTTGGCCGGGCGGGGCAGTGACGCTTTCTTT. Its protein is CASSLAGRGSDAFF.

The genes are TRBV28 and TRBJ2-1, with TRBD2 identical over 11 bases. J gave up 4 bases and V 6 bases, and 8 bases lay outside the gene matches. This CDR3 region has 16 residues. Germline V gene data show CDR1 as MDHEN and CDR2 as SYDVKM. CDR3 loop: CASSTLGTSGYNEQFF. The CDR3 DNA follows: TGTGCCAGCAGCACGCTTGGGACTAGCGGATACAATGAGCAGTTCTTC.

This chain's CDR3 is CAISASDRAGNTIYF. The CDR3 region has the DNA TGTGCCATCAGTGCCTCGGACAGGGCTGGAAACACCATATATTTT. The chain recombines TRBV10-3 with TRBJ1-3, with TRBD1 matching over 8 bases. CDR3 length: 15 residues. Trimming removed 4 bases from V and 2 bases from J; junction bases left unmatched: 4. CDR1 is ENHRY, CDR2 SYGVKD, per germline.

The chain employs TRBV19 and TRBJ2-1, with 7 bases matching TRBD2. The germline V gene has CDR1 LNHDA and CDR2 SQIVND (reference sequence). Trimming took 5 bases from V and 1 from J; bases not matched to a gene: 8. The CDR3 runs 16 residues. The CDR3 is CASSLQAGRSYNEQFF. CDR3 in DNA: TGTGCCAGTAGTCTCCAAGCGGGGCGTTCCTACAATGAGCAGTTCTTC. Combining the CDR3 with reference TRBV19 and TRBJ2-1 gives the whole variable domain DGGITQSPKYLFRKEGQNVTLSCEQNLNHDAMYWYRQDPGQGLRLIYYSQIVNDFQKGDIAEGYSVSREKKESFPLTVTSAQKNPTAFYLCASSLQAGRSYNEQFFGPGTRLTVL.

A few counts support this clone. This chain connects TRBV19 to TRBJ1-1, with D unresolved. V lost 5 bases and J 1 base, leaving 17 bases between the germline ends. CDR3 size: 16 residues. CDR1 LNHDA and CDR2 SQIVND come from the germline V gene (reference sequence). CDR3 nucleotides: TGTGCCAGTAGTTCCCTGGTCGGAGGGCAGAACACTGAAGCTTTCTTT. This encodes CASSSLVGGQNTEAFF.

This sequence joins TRBV6-4 and TRBJ2-3, with 7 nucleotides matching TRBD2. J was trimmed by 0 bases and V by 6 bases; bases with no gene match: 3. The CDR3 spans 14 residues. CDR1 and CDR2 from the germline V gene are MRHNA and SNTAGT. CDR3: CASRSGVSTDTQYF. CDR3 sequence (DNA): TGTGCCAGCAGGAGCGGGGTTAGCACAGATACGCAGTATTTT.

The rearrangement links TRBV6-6 to TRBJ1-2; weak D call: TRBD1 (5 bases). The CDR3 is 14 amino acids. The germline gives CDR1 MNHNY, CDR2 SVGAGI (reference sequence). V lost 7 bases to trimming and J lost 9 bases, with 21 bases between them. The DNA for the CDR3 is TGTGCCAGCACCTGGGGCAGTGGCAGGCCGAGCTACACCTTC. Translation gives CASTWGSGRPSYTF.

The chain recombines TRBV5-1 with TRBJ2-1, with 11 bases that match TRBD2. The V gene's germline CDR1 is SGHRS and CDR2 YFSETQ. After removal of 1 base from V and 3 bases from J, the junction contained 0 bases not matched to a gene. The CDR3 is 15 amino acids. CDR3 sequence: CASSLTSGGYNEQFF. CDR3 DNA: TGCGCCAGCAGCTTGACTAGCGGGGGCTACAATGAGCAGTTCTTC.

CDR3 nucleotides: TGTGCCAGCAGCCCTAGCGGGGGCATCTACGAGCAGTACTTC. This gives the protein CASSPSGGIYEQYF. The genes are TRBV3-1 (or the pseudogene TRBV3-2) and TRBJ2-7; TRBD2 agrees at 10 bases. Germline V lookup: CDR1 LGHDT, CDR2 YNNKEL (reference sequence). V gave up 4 bases and J gave up 3 bases; unmatched junction bases: 3. This CDR3 spans 14 amino acids.

V usage is TRBV3-1 (or the pseudogene TRBV3-2) and J usage is TRBJ2-7; 7 positions match TRBD2. The CDR3 length is 16 residues. CDR1 is LGHDT, CDR2 YNNKEL, per germline (reference sequence). Germline trimming cut 1 base from V and 4 bases from J; bases unmatched to any gene: 10. The CDR3 DNA reads as TGTGCCAGCAGCCAAGGGGTCGGCGGGAGTGGGTACGAGCAGTACTTC. It specifies CASSQGVGGSGYEQYF.

The chain has TRBV6-5 and TRBJ1-5; D is unresolved. The length of the CDR3 is 15 residues. CDR1 and CDR2 from the germline V gene are MNHEY and SVGAGI. V was pared by 0 bases and J by 3 bases, with 9 bases between. CDR3 DNA: TGTGCCAGCAGTTACTCCGGACGGGACAATCAGCCCCAGCATTTT. It is translated as CASSYSGRDNQPQHF.

This clone has only one observation. The V gene is TRBV28, the J gene TRBJ1-1, with a possible D match to TRBD1 (6 bases). The CDR3 runs to 14 residues. Per the germline V gene, CDR1 is MDHEN and CDR2 is SYDVKM. Trimming left V 4 bases short and J 0 bases short, with 9 bases between. In nucleotides, the CDR3 is TGTGCCAGCAGTTCCGGACAGATGAACACTGAAGCTTTCTTT. Amino acid sequence: CASSSGQMNTEAFF. Combining the CDR3 with reference TRBV28 and TRBJ1-1 gives the whole variable domain DVKVTQSSRYLVKRTGEKVFLECVQDMDHENMFWYRQDPGLGLRLIYFSYDVKMKEKGDIPEGYSVSREKKERFSLILESASTNQTSMYLCASSSGQMNTEAFFGQGTRLTVV.

The chain couples TRBV19 to TRBJ2-4; D is unclear. The CDR3 extends over 14 amino acids. Germline V gene sequence: CDR1 LNHDA, CDR2 SQIVND (reference sequence). Trimming removed 11 bases from V and 0 bases from J, with 14 bases in between. Here the CDR3 reads CAAGQPRAKNIQYF. CDR3 DNA: TGTGCCGCAGGCCAACCCAGAGCCAAAAACATTCAGTACTTC.

The rearrangement uses TRBV28 and TRBJ1-2; 8 nucleotides align to TRBD1. The CDR3 is 15 residues long. Looked up from germline, CDR1 is MDHEN and CDR2 is SYDVKM. V dropped 6 bases and J dropped 0; count of bases not matched to a gene: 6. This CDR3 reads CASRGDRTTNYGYTF. The CDR3 region has the DNA TGTGCCAGCAGAGGGGACAGGACAACTAACTATGGCTACACCTTC.

This sequence joins TRBV19 and TRBJ2-5; the D gene is possibly TRBD1 (6 bases). Germline V gene sequence: CDR1 LNHDA, CDR2 SQIVND (reference sequence). This CDR3 has 15 amino acids. The germline V and J ends were trimmed by 0 bases and 4 bases, with 12 bases remaining between them. The CDR3 DNA reads TGTGCCAGTAGTATAGATAAGACAGGATCAGAGACCCAGTACTTC. Protein sequence: CASSIDKTGSETQYF.

This clone was found once. The V and J genes are TRBV28 and TRBJ2-6; tentative D call: TRBD2 (6 bases). Trimming pared 6 bases from V and 0 bases from J, leaving 12 bases between. CDR1 and CDR2 from the germline V gene are MDHEN and SYDVKM. The CDR3 loop spans 16 amino acids. Here the CDR3 DNA reads TGTGCCAGCAGAAAGGGACTGAACTCTGGGGCCAACGTCCTGACTTTC. Translation gives CASRKGLNSGANVLTF.

This rearrangement joins TRBV6-5 to TRBJ1-6, with 8 bases fitting TRBD1. The CDR3 is 14 amino acids. CDR1 and CDR2 (germline): MNHEY, SVGAGI. J lost 7 bases, V lost 7 bases, and 6 bases had no gene match. The CDR3 here is CASTKDRANSPLHF. The CDR3 DNA is TGTGCCAGCACCAAGGACAGGGCGAATTCACCCCTCCACTTT.

DNA of the CDR3: TGTGCCAGCAGTACTCTTACGGTCACCGGGGAGCTGTTTTTT. Encoded protein: CASSTLTVTGELFF. The chain recombines TRBV6-6 with TRBJ2-2; D remains ambiguous. Trimming stripped 5 bases from V and 4 bases from J, with 11 bases between. CDR3 length: 14 residues. CDR1 is MNHNY and CDR2 is SVGAGI in the germline V gene (reference sequence).